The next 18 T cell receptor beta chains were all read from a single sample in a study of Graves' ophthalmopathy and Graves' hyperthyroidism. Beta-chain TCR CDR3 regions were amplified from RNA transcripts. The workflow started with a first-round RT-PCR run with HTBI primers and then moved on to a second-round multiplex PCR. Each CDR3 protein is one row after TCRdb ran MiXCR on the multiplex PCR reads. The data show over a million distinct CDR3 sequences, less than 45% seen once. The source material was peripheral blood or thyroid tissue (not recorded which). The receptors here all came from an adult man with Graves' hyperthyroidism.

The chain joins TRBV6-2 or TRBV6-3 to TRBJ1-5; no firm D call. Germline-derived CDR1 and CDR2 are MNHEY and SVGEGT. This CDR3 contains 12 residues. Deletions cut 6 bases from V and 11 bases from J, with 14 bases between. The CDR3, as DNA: TGTGCCAGCAGCCAGAATCGGGTGGCCCAGCATTTT. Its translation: CASSQNRVAQHF.

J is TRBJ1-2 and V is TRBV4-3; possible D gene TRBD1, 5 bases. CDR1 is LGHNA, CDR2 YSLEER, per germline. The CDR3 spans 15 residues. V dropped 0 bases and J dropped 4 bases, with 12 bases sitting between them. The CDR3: CASSQDGRAVYGYTF. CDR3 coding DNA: TGCGCCAGCAGCCAAGATGGCAGGGCGGTCTATGGCTACACCTTC.

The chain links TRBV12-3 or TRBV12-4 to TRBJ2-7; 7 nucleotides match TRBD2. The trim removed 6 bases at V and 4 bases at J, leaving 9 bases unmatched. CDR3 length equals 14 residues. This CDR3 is CASSRSWRGYEQYF. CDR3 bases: TGTGCCAGCAGCCGGTCCTGGCGGGGGTACGAGCAGTACTTC.

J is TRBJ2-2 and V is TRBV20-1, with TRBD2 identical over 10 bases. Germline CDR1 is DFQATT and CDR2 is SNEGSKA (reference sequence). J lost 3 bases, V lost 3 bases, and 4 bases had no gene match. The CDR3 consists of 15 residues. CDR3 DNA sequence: TGCAGTGCTAGGGGGAGCGGGAGGGACACCGGGGAGCTGTTTTTT. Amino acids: CSARGSGRDTGELFF.

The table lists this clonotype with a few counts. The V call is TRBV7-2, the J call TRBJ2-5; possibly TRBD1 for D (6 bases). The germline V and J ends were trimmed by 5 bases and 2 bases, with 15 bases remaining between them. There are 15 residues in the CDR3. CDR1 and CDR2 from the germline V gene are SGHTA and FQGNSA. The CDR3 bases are TGTGCCAGCAGCCTCCCCAGGGGCGGTCAAGAGACCCAGTACTTC. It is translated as CASSLPRGGQETQYF.

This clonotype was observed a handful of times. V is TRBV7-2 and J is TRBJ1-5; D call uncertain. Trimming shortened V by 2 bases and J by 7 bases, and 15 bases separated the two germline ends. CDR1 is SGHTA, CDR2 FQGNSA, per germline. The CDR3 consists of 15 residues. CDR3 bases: TGTGCCAGCAGCTTAACTCCGGGCATACGCCAGCCCCAGCATTTT. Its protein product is CASSLTPGIRQPQHF.

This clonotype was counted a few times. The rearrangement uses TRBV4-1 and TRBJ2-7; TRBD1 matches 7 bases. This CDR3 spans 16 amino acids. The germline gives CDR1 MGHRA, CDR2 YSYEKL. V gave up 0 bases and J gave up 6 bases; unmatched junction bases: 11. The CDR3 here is CASSQDSRGQIFEQYF. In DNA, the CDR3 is TGCGCCAGCAGCCAAGACTCCAGGGGACAGATCTTCGAGCAGTACTTC.

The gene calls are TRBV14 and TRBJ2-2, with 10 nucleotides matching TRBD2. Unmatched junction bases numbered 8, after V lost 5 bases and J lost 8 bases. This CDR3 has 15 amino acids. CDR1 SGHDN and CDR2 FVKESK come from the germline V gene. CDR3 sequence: CASSSTSGKSGELFF. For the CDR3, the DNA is TGTGCCAGCAGCTCTACTAGCGGGAAGTCTGGGGAGCTGTTTTTT.

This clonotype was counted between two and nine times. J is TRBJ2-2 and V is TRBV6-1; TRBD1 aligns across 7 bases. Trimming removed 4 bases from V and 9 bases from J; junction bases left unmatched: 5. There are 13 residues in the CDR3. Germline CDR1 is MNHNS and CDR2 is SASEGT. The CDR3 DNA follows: TGTGCCAGCAGTGTATACAGGGGAAGGGAGCTGTTTTTT. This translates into CASSVYRGRELFF.

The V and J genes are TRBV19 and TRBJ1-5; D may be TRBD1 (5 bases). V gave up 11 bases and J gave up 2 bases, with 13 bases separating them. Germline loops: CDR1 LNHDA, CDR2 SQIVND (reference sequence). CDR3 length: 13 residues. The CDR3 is CAVGGTGNQPQHF. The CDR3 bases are TGTGCCGTCGGGGGGACGGGCAATCAGCCCCAGCATTTT.

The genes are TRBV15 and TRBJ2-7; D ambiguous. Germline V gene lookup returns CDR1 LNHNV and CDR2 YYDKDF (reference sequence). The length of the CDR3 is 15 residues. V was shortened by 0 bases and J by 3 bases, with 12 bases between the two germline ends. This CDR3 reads CATSRDPMGYYEQYF. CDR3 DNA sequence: TGTGCCACCAGCAGAGACCCTATGGGATACTACGAGCAGTACTTC. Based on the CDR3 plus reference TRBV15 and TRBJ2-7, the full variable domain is DAMVIQNPRYQVTQFGKPVTLSCSQTLNHNVMYWYQQKSSQAPKLLFHYYDKDFNNEADTPDNFQSRRPNTSFCFLDIRSPGLGDTAMYLCATSRDPMGYYEQYFGPGTRLTVT.

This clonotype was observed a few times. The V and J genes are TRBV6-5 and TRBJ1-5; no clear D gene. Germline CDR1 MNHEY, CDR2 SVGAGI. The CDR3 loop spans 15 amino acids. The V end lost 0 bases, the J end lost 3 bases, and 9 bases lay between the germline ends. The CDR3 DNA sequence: TGTGCCAGCAGTTACTCGAGGACCCCCAATCAGCCCCAGCATTTT. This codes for CASSYSRTPNQPQHF.

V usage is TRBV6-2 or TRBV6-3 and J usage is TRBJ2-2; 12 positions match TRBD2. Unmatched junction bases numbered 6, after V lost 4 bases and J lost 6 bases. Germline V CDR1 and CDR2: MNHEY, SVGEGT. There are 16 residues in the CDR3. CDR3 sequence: CASSSASGRAAGELFF. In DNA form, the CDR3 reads TGTGCCAGCAGTTCAGCTAGCGGGAGGGCCGCCGGGGAGCTGTTTTTT.

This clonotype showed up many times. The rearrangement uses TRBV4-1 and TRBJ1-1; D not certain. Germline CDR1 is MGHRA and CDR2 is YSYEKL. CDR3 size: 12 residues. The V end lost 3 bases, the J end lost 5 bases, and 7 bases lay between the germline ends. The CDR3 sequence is CASSQAGTEAFF. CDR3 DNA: TGCGCCAGCAGCCAGGCTGGGACTGAAGCTTTCTTT.

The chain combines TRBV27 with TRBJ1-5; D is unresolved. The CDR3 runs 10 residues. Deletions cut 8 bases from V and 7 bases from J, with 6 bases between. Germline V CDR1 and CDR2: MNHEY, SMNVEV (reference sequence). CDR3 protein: CASFVQPQHF. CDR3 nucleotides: TGTGCCAGCTTCGTCCAGCCCCAGCATTTT.

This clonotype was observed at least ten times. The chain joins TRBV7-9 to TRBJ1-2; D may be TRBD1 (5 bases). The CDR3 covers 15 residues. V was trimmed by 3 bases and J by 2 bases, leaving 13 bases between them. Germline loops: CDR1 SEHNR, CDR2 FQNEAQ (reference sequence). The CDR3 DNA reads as TGTGCCAGCAGCTTTTTGAGGGGCTCCAACTATGGCTACACCTTC. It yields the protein CASSFLRGSNYGYTF.

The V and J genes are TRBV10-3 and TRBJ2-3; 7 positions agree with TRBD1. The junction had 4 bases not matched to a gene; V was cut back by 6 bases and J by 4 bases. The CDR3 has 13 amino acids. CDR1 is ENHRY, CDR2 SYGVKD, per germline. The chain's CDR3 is CAISDGTADTQYF. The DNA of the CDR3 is TGTGCCATCAGCGATGGGACAGCAGATACGCAGTATTTT.

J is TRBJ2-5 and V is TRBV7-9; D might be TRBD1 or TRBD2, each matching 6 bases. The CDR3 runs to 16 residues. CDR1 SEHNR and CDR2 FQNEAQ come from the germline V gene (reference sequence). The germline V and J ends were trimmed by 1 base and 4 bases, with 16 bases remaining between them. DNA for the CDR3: TGTGCCAGCAGCTTAGAAATCCGCCGGGGGCGAGAGACCCAGTACTTC. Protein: CASSLEIRRGRETQYF.